This T cell receptor (beta chain) was found in a study of regulatory T cells in long-lasting Graves disease (dated by TCRdb to about 2021). Study-wide context: Persistent Graves' disease meant more than 5 years of antithyroid drug treatment with TSH receptor autoantibodies that stayed positive. On average, persistent Graves' disease patients in the clinical cohort had been on antithyroid drugs for about 10 years. A total of roughly 33 samples underwent TCR sequencing: about 13 from persistent and around 20 from newly diagnosed Graves' disease patients. The study was registered as a clinical trial and conducted in China. Patients with persistent Graves' disease were compared with patients with newly diagnosed Graves' disease using TCR sequencing and RNA sequencing of peripheral blood. Points the paper makes about the study in general: Because the primary lesion, thyroid tissue, could not be accessed, the study looked at peripheral blood alone. Persistent patients shared more public clonotypes among themselves (around 2,700) than newly diagnosed patients did (approximately 970). The small sample size was acknowledged by the authors as a limitation that may reduce accuracy. Sequencing and analysis were limited to the TCR beta chain. TRBV28, TRBJ1-2 and TRBJ2-5 were preferentially used in persistent disease, while TRBV20-1 and TRBJ2-1 were favored in newly diagnosed disease. Compared with newly diagnosed patients, patients with persistent Graves' disease had lower TCR Shannon entropy and fewer highly expanded clones, which suggests clonal expansion.

Library method: multiplex PCR. The instrument was an Illumina HiSeq 4000. To build TCR beta libraries, CDR3 regions were amplified by Arm-PCR using iRepertoire HTBI primers. Before sequencing, the PCR products went through gel purification. On the authors' methods: Gene usage analysis of CDR3 amino acid clonotypes relied on the roughly 60 TRBV and more than twelve TRBJ segments identified across samples. COPE and FqMerger were used to merge the filtered high-quality paired reads into contigs. BLAST was used to align contigs to the IMGT TRBV, TRBD and TRBJ reference genes, and CDR3 was defined following IMGT. Any clonotype with a frequency above 0.1% was counted as a highly expanded clone. Shannon entropy was used to measure repertoire diversity, and the Gini coefficient was used to measure V-J evenness. A clonotype was considered public if more than one individual shared it. TCRdb reprocessing: public reads trimmed at Q25 with fastp, clones called with MiXCR, in-frame beta chains kept. A single entry per CDR3 protein holds the most common genes and DNA from its merged rows. These V and J calls are TCRdb output, not the study's own analysis. The sample data list roughly 400,000 distinct CDR3 sequences, and around a fifth of these were observed just once. The top ten constitute around an eighth of the sample.

Note on this clonotype: Its antigen is currently not known. Base qualities are not at hand, and no much larger clone is one base apart.

V lost 7 bases and J lost 5 bases, and the count of bases not matched to a germline gene is 8. Measured from the cysteine to the phenylalanine, the CDR3 is 15 residues long. Just the 45-base CDR3 DNA is kept, in frame starting at base 1. As encoded in the germline V gene, CDR1 is MNHNS while CDR2 is SASEGT. The sample's time point label, decoded: persistent/refractory GD, antithyroid drugs over 5 years with positive TRAb. For both TCR sequencing and RNA sequencing, RNA was extracted from PBMCs using TRIzol. Graves' disease was diagnosed according to American Thyroid Association guidelines. Recruitment of patients was carried out at an endocrinology department in Xi'an, China. Each patient gave approximately 10 milliliters of peripheral blood, collected in an EDTA anticoagulant tube. PBMCs were isolated by Ficoll Paque Plus density gradient separation without further T cell sorting. An Agilent 2100 Bioanalyzer and agarose gel were used to assess RNA quality, and a NanoDrop 2000 was used to measure RNA concentration.

The clonotype was recovered from a female donor with Graves disease. The sample here was peripheral blood mononuclear cells (PBMCs), taken when the disease was refractory, from a patient treated with antithyroid drugs. Recombination linked TRBV6-1 to TRBJ1-6, with 7 central nucleotides matching TRBD1. The CDR3 here reads CASKIDRDDNSPLHF. The base sequence is TGTGCCAGCAAGATAGACAGGGACGATAATTCACCCCTCCACTTT.